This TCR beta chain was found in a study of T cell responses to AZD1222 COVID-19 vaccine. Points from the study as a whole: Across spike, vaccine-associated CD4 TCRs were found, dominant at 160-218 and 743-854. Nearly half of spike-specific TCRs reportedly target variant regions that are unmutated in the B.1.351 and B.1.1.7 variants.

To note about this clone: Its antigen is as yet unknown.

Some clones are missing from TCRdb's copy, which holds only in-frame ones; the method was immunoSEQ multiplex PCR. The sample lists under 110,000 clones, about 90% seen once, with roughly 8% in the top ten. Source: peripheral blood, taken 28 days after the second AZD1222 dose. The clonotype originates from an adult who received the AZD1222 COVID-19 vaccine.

The CDR3 here is CASSFAMTSYEQYF. The DNA of the CDR3 is TGTGCCAGCAGCTTCGCTATGACATCCTACGAGCAGTACTTC. This chain links TRBV7-9 with TRBJ2-7; D not certain. This CDR3 has 14 residues. The germline V gene encodes CDR1 SEHNR and CDR2 FQNEAQ (reference sequence). V was shortened by 3 bases and J by 1 base, with 10 bases between the two germline ends.